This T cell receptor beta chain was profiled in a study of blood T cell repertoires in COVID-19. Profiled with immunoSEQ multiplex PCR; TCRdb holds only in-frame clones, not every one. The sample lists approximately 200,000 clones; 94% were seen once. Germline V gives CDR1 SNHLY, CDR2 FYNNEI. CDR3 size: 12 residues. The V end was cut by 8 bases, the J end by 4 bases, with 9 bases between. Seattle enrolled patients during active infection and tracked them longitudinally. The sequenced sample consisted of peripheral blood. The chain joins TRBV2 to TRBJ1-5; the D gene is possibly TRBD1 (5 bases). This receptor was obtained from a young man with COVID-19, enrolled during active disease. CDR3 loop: CASEDTNQPQHF. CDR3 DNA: TGTGCCAGCGAGGACACTAATCAGCCCCAGCATTTT.